This TCR beta chain was sequenced during a study of cytomegalovirus exposure and HLA in healthy donors. General study findings and limits: Another analysis was done later, and it associated 15,000 to 20,000 TCR beta sequences with HLA alleles at 0.05 false discovery rate.

The CDR3 runs 12 residues. V lost 4 bases, J lost 3 bases, and 6 bases lay in between. Germline loops: CDR1 SGHDN, CDR2 FVKESK. The study ran its PCR with 60 Vbeta and 13 Jbeta primers. Produced via immunoSEQ multiplex PCR; TCRdb's table is partial and in-frame only. The table shows about 140,000 clones, with about 80% occurring only once. Concerning this clone itself: The antigen is unknown.

Source material: PBMCs. This chain connects TRBV14 to TRBJ1-2; D not certain. This receptor was obtained from a man between 25 and 39 years old in good health and CMV-seropositive. CDR3 coding DNA: TGTGCCAGCAGCCCCGGGTACTATGGCTACACCTTC. Amino acids: CASSPGYYGYTF.